The clone carrying this T cell receptor beta chain was seen only a few times. Its antigen is unknown. Method: immunoSEQ multiplex PCR; TCRdb's copy keeps in-frame clones and lacks some. The sample lists tens of thousands of clones, 89% occurring once. This record comes from a study of PD-1 blockade in classical Hodgkin lymphoma. Study observations and caveats: Reported baseline diversity: healthy donors highest, relapsed/refractory patients lowest.

Each of the patients experienced relapse following autologous stem cell transplantation, and their brentuximab vedotin exposure differed. Patients reached a best response of complete response, partial response or progressive disease. The clonotype was recovered from a human donor with classical Hodgkin lymphoma. Specimen: peripheral blood mononuclear cells (PBMCs), collected before the second cycle of nivolumab.

CDR3: CASSPYRGRYEQYF. Written as DNA, the CDR3 is TGTGCCAGCAGTCCCTACAGGGGGAGATACGAGCAGTACTTC. The chain joins TRBV27 to TRBJ2-7; 8 nucleotides align to TRBD1. Germline V lookup: CDR1 MNHEY, CDR2 SMNVEV (reference sequence). This CDR3 spans 14 amino acids. V was clipped by 5 bases and J by 4 bases; unmatched bases: 7.